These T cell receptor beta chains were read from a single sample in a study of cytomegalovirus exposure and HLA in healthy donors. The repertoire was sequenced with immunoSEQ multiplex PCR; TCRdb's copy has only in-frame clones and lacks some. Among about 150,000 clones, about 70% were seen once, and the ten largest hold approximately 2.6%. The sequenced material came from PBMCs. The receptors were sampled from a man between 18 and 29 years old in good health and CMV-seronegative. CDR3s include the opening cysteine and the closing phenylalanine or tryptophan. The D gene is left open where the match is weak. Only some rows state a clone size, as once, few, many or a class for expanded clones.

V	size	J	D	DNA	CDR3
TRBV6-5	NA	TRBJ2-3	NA	TGTGCCAGCAGTTACTCGGGGGCGGGAGATACGCAGTATTTT	CASSYSGAGDTQYF
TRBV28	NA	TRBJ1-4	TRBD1	TGTGCCAGCAGTTGGGGGGGGACAGGGGGTGAAAAACTGTTTTTT	CASSWGGTGGEKLFF
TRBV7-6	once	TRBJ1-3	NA	TGTGCCAGCAGCTTTGATACAGTCAGGGCTGGAAACACCATATATTTT	CASSFDTVRAGNTIYF
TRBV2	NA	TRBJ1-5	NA	TGTGCCAGCAGTGCCGCAGTGTTCTGGGGAGGTCAGCCCCAGCATTTT	CASSAAVFWGGQPQHF
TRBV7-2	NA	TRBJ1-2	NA	TGTGCCAGCAGCCCTAGAGGCGGGGGCTTCTATGGCTACACCTTC	CASSPRGGGFYGYTF
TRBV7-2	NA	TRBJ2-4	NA	TGTGCCAGCAGCATCGAGGCGGCTTCGAACATTCAGTACTTC	CASSIEAASNIQYF
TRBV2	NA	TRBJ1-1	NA	TGTGCCAGCGCCCCCCTCGGCAGGGCGAACACTGAAGCTTTCTTT	CASAPLGRANTEAFF
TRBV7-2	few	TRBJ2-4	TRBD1	TGTGCCAGCAGCTTATTACAGGGGAGAAAAAACATTCAGTACTTC	CASSLLQGRKNIQYF
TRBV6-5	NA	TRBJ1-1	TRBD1	TGTGCCTCCGGACGGCAGGGGGCGTCTGAAGCTTTCTTT	CASGRQGASEAFF
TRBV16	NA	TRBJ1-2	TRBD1	TGTGCCAGCAGCCAATCGACAGGGAGACAGACTGGCTACACCTTC	CASSQSTGRQTGYTF
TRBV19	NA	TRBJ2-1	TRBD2	TGTGCCAGTATGGCTCCTAGCGGGGGGGCCTGGACCTACAATGAGCAGTTCTTC	CASMAPSGGAWTYNEQFF
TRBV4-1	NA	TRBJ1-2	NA	TGCGCCAGCAGCCAAGTAGGGGGAGACTATGGCTACACCTTC	CASSQVGGDYGYTF
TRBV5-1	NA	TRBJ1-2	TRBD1	TGCGCCAGCAGCCCTACAGGGGGCGAATTGGGTTTATATGGCTACACCTTC	CASSPTGGELGLYGYTF
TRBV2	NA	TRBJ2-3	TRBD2	TGTGCCAGCAATGGACTAGCGGGGGCGGATACGCAGTATTTT	CASNGLAGADTQYF
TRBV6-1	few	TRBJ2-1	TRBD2	TGTGCCAGCAGTGGATTAGCGGGGGATCACAATGAGCAGTTCTTC	CASSGLAGDHNEQFF
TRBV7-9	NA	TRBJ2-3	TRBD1	TGTGCCAGCAGTTTGGACAGGGGCACAGATACGCAGTATTTT	CASSLDRGTDTQYF
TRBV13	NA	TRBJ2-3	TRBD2	TGTGCCAGCAGCTCCCAGGGACTAGCGGGGGAGGGTACGCAGTATTTT	CASSSQGLAGEGTQYF
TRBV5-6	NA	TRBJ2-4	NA	TGTGCCAGCAGTTTCGGGACACAAGGAGGCAGTCAGTACTTC	CASSFGTQGGSQYF